The 32 T cell receptor beta chains given below trace back to one sample, sequenced in a study of T-cell memory formation after mild COVID-19. In TCRdb, the 5' RACE reads were re-called with MiXCR into one record per CDR3 protein. The data show around 450,000 distinct CDR3 sequences, over 15% seen once. Source material: PBMCs or a T cell subset sorted from them (not recorded which). These receptor sequences come from an adult woman who had mild COVID-19 (a few samples of this study predate the infection). Cell type and time point are not known.

This chain joins TRBV6-6 and TRBJ2-1; a weak D match, TRBD1 (5 bases). V lost 6 bases and J 4 bases, leaving 13 bases between the germline ends. Germline V lookup: CDR1 MNHNY, CDR2 SVGAGI (reference sequence). The CDR3 consists of 14 residues. CDR3 loop: CASRFLTEYNEQFF. For the CDR3, the DNA is TGTGCCAGCAGATTTTTGACAGAATACAATGAGCAGTTCTTC.

This clonotype was detected a few times. The chain carries TRBV6-1 and TRBJ1-2, with TRBD1 matching over 10 bases. Germline CDR1 reads MNHNS; CDR2 reads SASEGT. The J segment lost 5 bases and the V segment lost 6 bases, leaving 9 bases of the junction unmatched. The CDR3 is made up of 15 amino acids. In nucleotides, the CDR3 is TGTGCCAGCAGCTTCGAGGACAGGGGGGTATATGGCTACACCTTC. It encodes CASSFEDRGVYGYTF.

This clonotype was recorded a few times. The chain has TRBV5-1 and TRBJ1-2; no firm D call. This CDR3 contains 13 residues. The V gene lost 0 bases and the J gene lost 4 bases, with 7 bases spanning the gap. Germline values: CDR1 SGHRS, CDR2 YFSETQ. The CDR3 nucleotides are TGCGCCAGCAGCTTGGGAGCTGCCTATGGCTACACCTTC. It encodes CASSLGAAYGYTF.

In its sample, this clonotype was seen a few times. The chain employs TRBV2 and TRBJ2-7; D gene unclear. Trimming took off 5 bases at V and 0 bases at J, with 17 bases between the two ends. The CDR3 has 16 residues. Germline CDR1 SNHLY, CDR2 FYNNEI. The CDR3 nucleotides are TGTGCCAGCAGTTCAGGTCGAGCAGCCAGCTCCTACGAGCAGTACTTC. Its translation: CASSSGRAASSYEQYF.

This chain connects TRBV7-3 to TRBJ2-7, with 8 bases lining up with TRBD2. CDR1 is SGHTA, CDR2 FQGTGA, per germline. The CDR3 has 14 amino acids. The V gene end was trimmed by 4 bases and the J gene end by 6 bases; junction bases not matched to a gene: 8. CDR3 amino acids: CASSSGLGRGEQYF. CDR3 DNA: TGTGCCAGCAGCTCGGGACTAGGTCGGGGCGAGCAGTACTTC.

The V gene is TRBV3-1, the J gene TRBJ1-1; D is unclear. Per germline, CDR1 LGHDT and CDR2 YNNKEL (reference sequence). V was pared by 0 bases and J by 1 base, with 21 bases between. The CDR3 covers 19 residues. For the CDR3, the DNA is TGTGCCAGCAGCCAAGACCCCCACCCCCTGCTTGTCCAGAACACTGAAGCTTTCTTT. Translating it yields CASSQDPHPLLVQNTEAFF.

V and J are TRBV24-1 and TRBJ1-5, with D possibly TRBD1 on 6 matching bases. Germline assignment: CDR1 KGHDR and CDR2 SFDVKD. V was shortened by 5 bases and J by 6 bases, with 13 bases between the two germline ends. This CDR3 has 14 residues. CDR3 sequence: CATSGDGGGQPQHF. As DNA, the CDR3 is TGTGCCACCAGTGGAGATGGGGGCGGTCAGCCCCAGCATTTT.

This chain uses TRBV5-1 with TRBJ2-3; D is unclear. Germline V lookup: CDR1 SGHRS, CDR2 YFSETQ. V lost 2 bases and J 1 base, leaving 26 bases between the germline ends. This CDR3 contains 20 residues. CDR3 in amino acids: CASSFWSSAGPSTRTDTQYF. Written as DNA, the CDR3 is TGCGCCAGCAGCTTTTGGTCGAGCGCCGGACCCTCTACGCGCACAGATACGCAGTATTTT.

The rearrangement uses TRBV10-3 and TRBJ2-5; TRBD1 matches at 9 bases. The V segment lost 3 bases and the J segment 4 bases; nucleotides outside the gene matches: 3. CDR3 length equals 14 residues. CDR1 and CDR2 from the germline V gene are ENHRY and SYGVKD. The DNA of the CDR3 is TGTGCCATCAGTGATGTGGACAGGGGAGAGACCCAGTACTTC. Residues: CAISDVDRGETQYF.

The rearrangement joins TRBV18 to TRBJ1-2, with D possibly being TRBD1 (5 bases). Trimming cost V 3 bases and J 4 bases, with 12 bases left between them. This CDR3 is 14 amino acids long. Germline V gene lookup returns CDR1 KGHSH and CDR2 LQKENI. The CDR3 sequence: CASSPSTDFYGYTF. The DNA for the CDR3 is TGTGCCAGCTCACCTTCGACAGACTTCTATGGCTACACCTTC.

The rearrangement links TRBV14 to TRBJ2-5; TRBD1 matches at 7 bases. With V trimmed by 8 bases and J by 7 bases, 10 bases remained unmatched. This CDR3 is built from 13 residues. The germline V gene has CDR1 SGHDN and CDR2 FVKESK. CDR3 in DNA: TGTGCCAGCGGCCCGACAGGGTCTGGGACCCAGTACTTC. This encodes CASGPTGSGTQYF. The variable domain in full, with the rest retrieved from reference TRBV14 and TRBJ2-5, is EAGVTQFPSHSVIEKGQTVTLRCDPISGHDNLYWYRRVMGKEIKFLLHFVKESKQDESGMPNNRFLAERTGGTYSTLKVQPAELEDSGVYFCASGPTGSGTQYFGPGTRLLVL.

This clonotype was seen more than once but under ten times. The CDR3 DNA reads as TGTGCCAGCAGACAACAGGGCTCTGGAAACACCATATATTTT. It translates to CASRQQGSGNTIYF. The chain couples TRBV6-5 to TRBJ1-3; D might be TRBD1 (6 bases). The length of the CDR3 is 14 residues. Trimming took 6 bases from V and 0 from J, leaving 9 bases between them. Germline V lookup: CDR1 MNHEY, CDR2 SVGAGI.

The chain uses TRBV7-8 and TRBJ2-3, with a possible D match to TRBD2 (6 bases). CDR1 SGHVS and CDR2 FQNEAQ come from the germline V gene. The CDR3 is made up of 13 amino acids. The V end was cut by 4 bases, the J end by 8 bases, with 13 bases between. As DNA, the CDR3 is TGTGCCAGCAGCTCTAGGAACGGGGGTACGCAGTATTTT. As protein: CASSSRNGGTQYF.

The chain is built from TRBV10-3 and TRBJ2-7; no reliable D call. This CDR3 has 13 amino acids. CDR1 and CDR2 (germline): ENHRY, SYGVKD. V lost 0 bases and J lost 4, with 7 bases in between. CDR3 nucleotides: TGTGCCATCAGTGAGTCGAATCGATACGAGCAGTACTTC. It codes for CAISESNRYEQYF.

The table lists this clonotype with a few counts. This chain joins TRBV12-3 or TRBV12-4 and TRBJ2-3; a possible D gene is TRBD2 (5 bases). This CDR3 region has 18 residues. V dropped 3 bases and J dropped 2 bases, with 21 bases sitting between them. The CDR3 loop reads CASSFIPLAGSPTDTQYF. The CDR3 nucleotides are TGTGCCAGCAGTTTTATCCCACTCGCGGGCTCCCCCACAGATACGCAGTATTTT.

The chain has TRBV29-1 and TRBJ1-5; perhaps TRBD1 as D (5 bases). The germline V gene encodes CDR1 SQVTM and CDR2 ANQGSEA. This CDR3 is 13 amino acids long. The V end was cut by 6 bases, the J end by 3 bases, with 12 bases between. CDR3 DNA sequence: TGCAGCGTCGACCTAGGGACCAATCAGCCCCAGCATTTT. Encoded protein: CSVDLGTNQPQHF.

This clonotype was counted between two and nine times. V usage is TRBV7-9 and J usage is TRBJ2-1; 10 nucleotides agree with TRBD1. CDR3 length: 15 residues. CDR1 and CDR2 (germline): SEHNR, FQNEAQ (reference sequence). J was trimmed by 4 bases and V by 4 bases; bases with no gene match: 4. The DNA of the CDR3 is TGTGCCAGCAGCTCAGCGGGACAGGGGTACAATGAGCAGTTCTTC. Its translation is CASSSAGQGYNEQFF.

This clonotype appeared a few times. The chain carries TRBV24-1 and TRBJ2-1; D unresolved. The CDR3 totals 13 residues. CDR1 is KGHDR, CDR2 SFDVKD, per germline. V dropped 3 bases and J dropped 8 bases, with 10 bases sitting between them. CDR3 residues: CATSDPPDHEQFF. The CDR3, as DNA: TGTGCCACCAGTGATCCTCCGGACCATGAGCAGTTCTTC.

In its sample, this clonotype was seen a few times. The chain carries TRBV7-2 and TRBJ2-3; 8 nucleotides match TRBD2. The CDR3 spans 14 residues. J was trimmed by 5 bases and V by 6 bases; bases with no gene match: 7. CDR1 is SGHTA, CDR2 FQGNSA, per germline. DNA of the CDR3: TGTGCCAGCAGGGCGGGACTAGGTGAAGATACGCAGTATTTT. This translates into CASRAGLGEDTQYF.

By share, this clonotype counts as medium-sized. V and J are TRBV7-2 and TRBJ1-6, with 7 bases matching TRBD1. The CDR3 is made up of 15 amino acids. V was clipped by 5 bases and J by 7 bases; unmatched bases: 8. Germline V lookup: CDR1 SGHTA, CDR2 FQGNSA. In nucleotides, the CDR3 is TGTGCCAGCAGCCCCGCCCCAGGGGGAAATTCACCCCTCCACTTT. Translated, it gives CASSPAPGGNSPLHF.

This clonotype turned up a few times. The CDR3 sequence: CASSSRTGGDYGYTF. CDR3 sequence (DNA): TGCGCCAGCAGCTCCCGGACAGGGGGCGACTATGGCTACACCTTC. V gene TRBV5-1 combines with J gene TRBJ1-2; 11 bases agree with TRBD1. The germline gives CDR1 SGHRS, CDR2 YFSETQ. With V trimmed by 3 bases and J by 3 bases, 4 bases remained unmatched. This CDR3 region has 15 residues.

This clonotype has a handful of counts. V usage is TRBV29-1 and J usage is TRBJ1-1; D possibly corresponds to TRBD1 (6 bases). CDR3 length: 14 residues. V lost 4 bases and J lost 2, with 14 bases in between. Per germline, CDR1 SQVTM and CDR2 ANQGSEA. CDR3 residues: CSVAPGAANTEAFF. The CDR3 DNA sequence: TGCAGCGTTGCACCAGGGGCCGCAAACACTGAAGCTTTCTTT.

This clonotype was seen a few times. The chain links TRBV24-1 to TRBJ2-7, with D maybe TRBD2 (6 bases). With 6 bases removed from V and 6 bases from J, the gap between germline ends came to 14 bases. The germline V gene has CDR1 KGHDR and CDR2 SFDVKD. The CDR3 runs to 13 residues. The CDR3 nucleotides read TGTGCCACCAGTTCGGACGGGGACTCCGAGCAGTACTTC. Translated: CATSSDGDSEQYF.

CDR3 amino acids: CASSFVRDTAEKLFF. The CDR3 DNA reads TGTGCCAGCAGTTTTGTCCGGGACACTGCTGAAAAACTGTTTTTT. The chain recombines TRBV27 with TRBJ1-4; perhaps TRBD1 as D (6 bases). The CDR3 is 15 residues long. Germline CDR1 is MNHEY and CDR2 is SMNVEV (reference sequence). V lost 3 bases and J 7 bases, leaving 15 bases between the germline ends.

This clonotype was recorded a few times. The chain is built from TRBV9 and TRBJ2-2, with D perhaps TRBD2 (5 bases). The germline gives CDR1 SGDLS, CDR2 YYNGEE. This CDR3 spans 15 amino acids. The germline V and J ends were trimmed by 0 bases and 0 bases, with 6 bases remaining between them. The CDR3 here is CASSVAGTNTGELFF. CDR3 sequence (DNA): TGTGCCAGCAGCGTAGCGGGGACGAACACCGGGGAGCTGTTTTTT.

This clonotype was counted only a few times. This sequence joins TRBV24-1 and TRBJ2-7, with 12 bases matching TRBD2. This CDR3 is 16 amino acids long. Germline V gene lookup returns CDR1 KGHDR and CDR2 SFDVKD. Losses at the gene ends were 4 bases for V and 3 bases for J; bases not matched to a gene: 6. CDR3 loop: CATSDPTSGGIYEQYF. The CDR3 DNA sequence: TGTGCCACCAGTGACCCTACTAGCGGGGGGATCTACGAGCAGTACTTC.

This clonotype has more than one count but fewer than ten. This chain connects TRBV7-9 to TRBJ2-1; 7 bases are a match to TRBD1. With 8 bases clipped from V and 8 bases from J, the junction kept 9 bases outside the gene matches. The CDR3 has 13 residues. The germline CDR1 and CDR2 sequences are SEHNR and FQNEAQ (reference sequence). The CDR3 DNA follows: TGTGCCAGCCAAGACAGGGCGGAGGATGAGCAGTTCTTC. This gives the protein CASQDRAEDEQFF.

This clonotype was found a few times. This chain joins TRBV18 and TRBJ1-2; the D gene is possibly TRBD1 (5 bases). The germline V gene encodes CDR1 KGHSH and CDR2 LQKENI. Deletions cut 6 bases from V and 2 bases from J, with 13 bases between. The CDR3 loop spans 14 amino acids. CDR3 protein: CASSDQGRNYGYTF. In DNA, the CDR3 is TGTGCCAGCTCCGACCAGGGCAGGAACTATGGCTACACCTTC.

This clonotype was observed a single time. This sequence joins TRBV6-1 and TRBJ2-7; D gene uncertain. CDR1 and CDR2 (germline): MNHNS, SASEGT. V was trimmed by 6 bases and J by 0 bases, leaving 15 bases between them. CDR3 length equals 15 residues. CDR3: CASRKRTASSYEQYF. The CDR3 bases are TGTGCCAGCAGGAAACGGACGGCTAGCTCCTACGAGCAGTACTTC.

This clonotype was found a few times. This chain uses TRBV7-9 with TRBJ2-7; 8 nucleotides align to TRBD1. CDR1 and CDR2 from the germline V gene are SEHNR and FQNEAQ (reference sequence). J lost 4 bases, V lost 1 base, and 3 bases had no gene match. This CDR3 has 14 residues. The CDR3 region has the DNA TGTGCCAGCAGCTTAGAAGGACAGGGATACGAGCAGTACTTC. It yields the protein CASSLEGQGYEQYF.

This clonotype occurred a few times. The chain carries TRBV20-1 and TRBJ2-1; no clear D gene. Trimming took off 1 base at V and 6 bases at J, with 13 bases between the two ends. The CDR3 length is 14 residues. Germline V lookup: CDR1 DFQATT, CDR2 SNEGSKA (reference sequence). The CDR3 here is CSARVLRLSNEQFF. As DNA, the CDR3 is TGCAGTGCTAGAGTTCTGCGGCTTTCCAATGAGCAGTTCTTC.

This clonotype was picked up many times. The chain has TRBV2 and TRBJ1-2; D is unresolved. Germline lookup yields CDR1 SNHLY and CDR2 FYNNEI. Trimming took 0 bases from V and 0 from J, leaving 8 bases between them. The length of the CDR3 is 15 residues. The CDR3 DNA reads TGTGCCAGCAGTGAAGCTGGCGGCTCTAACTATGGCTACACCTTC. Its protein product is CASSEAGGSNYGYTF. Looking up the rest from reference TRBV2 and TRBJ1-2 gives the full variable domain: EPEVTQTPSHQVTQMGQEVILRCVPISNHLYFYWYRQILGQKVEFLVSFYNNEISEKSEIFDDQFSVERPDGSNFTLKIRSTKLEDSAMYFCASSEAGGSNYGYTFGSGTRLTVV.